Below are 15 T cell receptor beta chains sequenced from a single sample in a study of blood T cell repertoires in COVID-19. Repertoires were generated with immunoSEQ multiplex PCR, while TCRdb's copy carries only in-frame clones and drops some. Of more than 85,000 clones listed, around nine tenths are singletons. Sequenced: peripheral blood. These receptors were taken from a woman aged 45-65 years with acute or convalescent COVID-19.

The chain has TRBV28 and TRBJ2-5, with D perhaps TRBD2 (6 bases). CDR3 length equals 14 residues. V was shortened by 4 bases and J by 4 bases, with 13 bases between the two germline ends. The germline CDR1 and CDR2 sequences are MDHEN and SYDVKM. CDR3 nucleotides: TGTGCCAGCAGTTCCTCGGAGGGGAGAGAGACCCAGTACTTC. Translation gives CASSSSEGRETQYF.

The DNA of the CDR3 is TGTGCCAGCAGCGCCGGGACTAGCGGGAATGTGGAGCTGTTTTTT. Its translation: CASSAGTSGNVELFF. The chain joins TRBV11-3 to TRBJ2-2, with TRBD2 matching 13 bases. CDR1 and CDR2 from the germline V gene are SGHNT and YENEEA. J gave up 10 bases and V 5 bases, and 7 bases lay outside the gene matches. This CDR3 has 15 amino acids.

A single count supports this clone. The gene calls are TRBV19 and TRBJ2-3; 11 nucleotides align to TRBD2. The germline gives CDR1 LNHDA, CDR2 SQIVND (reference sequence). J gave up 0 bases and V 5 bases, and 1 base lay outside the gene matches. This CDR3 has 15 residues. The CDR3 sequence: CASSGTSGSTDTQYF. CDR3 DNA: TGTGCCAGTAGTGGGACTAGCGGTAGCACAGATACGCAGTATTTT.

The V call is TRBV21-1, the J call TRBJ2-2; the table gives TRBD1 as D, unverified against the DNA. TRBV21-1 is recorded as a pseudogene. The CDR3 has 17 amino acids. The DNA for the CDR3 is TGTGCCAGCAGCAAAGGGGGGTGGGGACAGAGTAGAGGGGAGCTGTTTTTT. As protein: CASSKGGWGQSRGELFF.

This clone was seen a single time. The rearrangement links TRBV24-1 to TRBJ2-3, with D tentatively TRBD2 (5 bases). The V end was cut by 5 bases, the J end by 1 base, with 9 bases between. The CDR3 has 14 amino acids. Germline values: CDR1 KGHDR, CDR2 SFDVKD. The CDR3 nucleotides read TGTGCCACCAGTGGCGGGCCCCGCACAGATACGCAGTATTTT. Translated: CATSGGPRTDTQYF.

This clone was counted a single time. J is TRBJ1-1 and V is TRBV7-9; TRBD1 matches at 9 bases. V lost 2 bases and J lost 4; bases outside the gene matches: 2. The CDR3 has 14 residues. The germline gives CDR1 SEHNR, CDR2 FQNEAQ (reference sequence). CDR3 sequence reads: CASSLTQGATEAFF. CDR3 nucleotides: TGTGCCAGCAGCTTAACACAGGGGGCCACTGAAGCTTTCTTT.

About this clone: Relative to the germline gene, one junction end is altered; a read error may explain this. This CDR3 is CASSPGTSGGQGTQYF. In nucleotides, the CDR3 is TGTGCCAGCAGCCCCGGGACTAGCGGGGGCCAAGGGACCCAGTACTTC. The chain carries TRBV3-1 (or the pseudogene TRBV3-2) and TRBJ2-5, with 14 positions matching TRBD2. The CDR3 totals 16 residues. CDR1 LGHDT and CDR2 YNNKEL come from the germline V gene (reference sequence).

This chain uses TRBV5-1 with TRBJ2-1; D ambiguous. The CDR3 sequence is 14 residues long. Germline lookup yields CDR1 SGHRS and CDR2 YFSETQ. V was clipped by 0 bases and J by 5 bases, with 9 bases between them. CDR3 sequence: CASSLVVSNNEQFF. The CDR3 region has the DNA TGCGCCAGCAGCTTGGTTGTTAGCAACAATGAGCAGTTCTTC.

This chain connects TRBV19 to TRBJ2-1, with TRBD1 matching 9 bases. Germline V lookup: CDR1 LNHDA, CDR2 SQIVND (reference sequence). V lost 7 bases to trimming and J lost 6 bases; unmatched junction nucleotides: 10. The CDR3 is 15 residues long. The CDR3 here is CASTRDRVGFNEQFF. The CDR3, as DNA: TGTGCCAGTACCCGGGACAGGGTCGGGTTCAATGAGCAGTTCTTC.

This clone was seen a few times. V is TRBV30 and J is TRBJ2-7; no definite D call. Germline V CDR1 and CDR2: GTSNPN, SVGIG (reference sequence). The V and J ends lost 4 bases and 7 bases respectively, with 11 bases between them. The CDR3 contains 11 residues. In DNA, the CDR3 is TGTGCCTGGACCTCGAATCGGGAGCAGTACTTC. It yields the protein CAWTSNREQYF.

The chain employs TRBV4-2 and TRBJ1-1; 10 nucleotides align to TRBD1. V lost 4 bases, J lost 4 bases, and 9 bases stayed unmatched. The CDR3 runs to 16 residues. Germline CDR1 LGHNA, CDR2 YNFKEQ. CDR3 nucleotide sequence: TGTGCCAGCAGCCCTGTGCTCCGGGACAGGGGCACTGAAGCTTTCTTT. Its translation: CASSPVLRDRGTEAFF.

The chain combines TRBV7-2 with TRBJ2-3, with 8 nucleotides matching TRBD2. With 4 bases clipped from V and 1 base from J, the junction kept 7 bases outside the gene matches. The germline gives CDR1 SGHTA, CDR2 FQGNSA. The CDR3 contains 16 residues. CDR3 DNA sequence: TGTGCCAGCAGCTACGGGAGGGCACGAGGCACAGATACGCAGTATTTT. Its protein is CASSYGRARGTDTQYF.

This chain links TRBV28 with TRBJ2-7, with 7 bases identical to TRBD2. The V gene's germline CDR1 is MDHEN and CDR2 SYDVKM. V lost 2 bases to trimming and J lost 4 bases; unmatched junction nucleotides: 2. The CDR3 contains 13 residues. CDR3 DNA sequence: TGTGCCAGCAGTTTACTAGCGGATTACGAGCAGTACTTC. Protein sequence: CASSLLADYEQYF.

The chain uses TRBV19 and TRBJ1-1; D not certain. V dropped 4 bases and J dropped 3 bases, with 9 bases sitting between them. The CDR3 runs to 13 residues. Looked up from germline, CDR1 is LNHDA and CDR2 is SQIVND (reference sequence). The CDR3 nucleotides are TGTGCCAGTAGTAATGTGGCCGACACTGAAGCTTTCTTT. Its translation: CASSNVADTEAFF. Together with reference TRBV19 and TRBJ1-1, the CDR3 gives the full variable domain: DGGITQSPKYLFRKEGQNVTLSCEQNLNHDAMYWYRQDPGQGLRLIYYSQIVNDFQKGDIAEGYSVSREKKESFPLTVTSAQKNPTAFYLCASSNVADTEAFFGQGTRLTVV.

This clone has more than one count but fewer than ten. V is TRBV28 and J is TRBJ1-4; possible D gene TRBD1, 5 bases. The CDR3 totals 14 residues. The ends were cut back, 3 bases at V and 10 bases at J, with 15 bases in the middle. The germline V gene has CDR1 MDHEN and CDR2 SYDVKM. Written as DNA, the CDR3 is TGTGCCAGCAGTTTGACGGGGGATAGTAGAAAACTGTTTTTT. Its translation: CASSLTGDSRKLFF. The whole variable domain, remainder taken from reference TRBV28 and TRBJ1-4, is DVKVTQSSRYLVKRTGEKVFLECVQDMDHENMFWYRQDPGLGLRLIYFSYDVKMKEKGDIPEGYSVSREKKERFSLILESASTNQTSMYLCASSLTGDSRKLFFGSGTQLSVL.